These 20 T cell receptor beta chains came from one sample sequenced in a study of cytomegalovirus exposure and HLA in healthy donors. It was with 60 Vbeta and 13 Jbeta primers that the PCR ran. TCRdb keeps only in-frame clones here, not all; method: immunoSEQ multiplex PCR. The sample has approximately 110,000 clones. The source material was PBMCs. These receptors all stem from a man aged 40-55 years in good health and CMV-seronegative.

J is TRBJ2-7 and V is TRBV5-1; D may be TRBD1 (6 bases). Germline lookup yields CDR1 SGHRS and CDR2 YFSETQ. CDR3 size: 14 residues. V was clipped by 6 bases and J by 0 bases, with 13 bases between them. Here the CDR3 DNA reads TGCGCCAGCAATGAGGCGGACAGCTCCTACGAGCAGTACTTC. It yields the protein CASNEADSSYEQYF.

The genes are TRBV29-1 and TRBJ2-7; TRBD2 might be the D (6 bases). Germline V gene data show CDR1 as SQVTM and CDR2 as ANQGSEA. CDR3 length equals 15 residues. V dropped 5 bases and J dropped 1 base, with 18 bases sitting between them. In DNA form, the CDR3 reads TGCAGCGTTAAACTGGGACTCGGGGGTTCCTACGAGCAGTACTTC. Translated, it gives CSVKLGLGGSYEQYF.

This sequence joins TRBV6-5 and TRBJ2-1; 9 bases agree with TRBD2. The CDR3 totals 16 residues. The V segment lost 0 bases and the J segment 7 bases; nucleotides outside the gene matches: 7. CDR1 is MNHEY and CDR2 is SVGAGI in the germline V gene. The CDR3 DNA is TGTGCCAGCAGTTACTCGGGGACTAGCAAGATTAATGAGCAGTTCTTC. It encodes CASSYSGTSKINEQFF.

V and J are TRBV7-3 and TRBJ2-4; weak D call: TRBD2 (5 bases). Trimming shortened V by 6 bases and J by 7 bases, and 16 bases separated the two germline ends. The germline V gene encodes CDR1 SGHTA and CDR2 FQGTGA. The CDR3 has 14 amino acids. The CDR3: CASSPGGSPNIQYF. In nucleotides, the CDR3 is TGTGCCAGCAGTCCCGGCGGGTCCCCGAACATTCAGTACTTC.

The CDR3 bases are TGTGCCAGCAGCTTGGTGTACACATCGAACACCGGGGAGCTGTTTTTT. This encodes CASSLVYTSNTGELFF. V gene TRBV5-5 combines with J gene TRBJ2-2, with D uncertain. CDR3 length equals 16 residues. V dropped 0 bases and J dropped 0 bases, with 9 bases sitting between them. Germline V CDR1 and CDR2: SGHKS, YYEKEE (reference sequence).

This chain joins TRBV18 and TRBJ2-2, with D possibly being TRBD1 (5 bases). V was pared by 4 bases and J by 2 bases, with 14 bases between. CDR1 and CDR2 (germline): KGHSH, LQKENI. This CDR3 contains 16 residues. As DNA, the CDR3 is TGTGCCAGCTCACAGCCGAAACAGGCAAACACCGGGGAGCTGTTTTTT. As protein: CASSQPKQANTGELFF.

CDR3 residues: CASSSRAFSEAFF. CDR3 nucleotide sequence: TGCGCCAGCAGCTCCAGGGCCTTCTCTGAAGCTTTCTTT. The chain recombines TRBV5-1 with TRBJ1-1; TRBD1 might be the D (5 bases). V gave up 3 bases and J gave up 6 bases, with 12 bases separating them. The CDR3 runs 13 residues. CDR1 SGHRS and CDR2 YFSETQ come from the germline V gene.

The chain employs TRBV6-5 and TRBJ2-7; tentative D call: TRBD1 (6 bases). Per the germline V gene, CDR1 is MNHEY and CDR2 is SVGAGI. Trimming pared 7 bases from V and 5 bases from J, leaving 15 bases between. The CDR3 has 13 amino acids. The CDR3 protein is CASMSTGSNEQYF. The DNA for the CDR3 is TGTGCCAGCATGTCTACAGGGTCCAACGAGCAGTACTTC.

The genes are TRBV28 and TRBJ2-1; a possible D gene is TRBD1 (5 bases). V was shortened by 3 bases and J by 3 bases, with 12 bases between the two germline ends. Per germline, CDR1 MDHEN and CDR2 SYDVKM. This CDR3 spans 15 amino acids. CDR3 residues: CASSFAGLGYNEQFF. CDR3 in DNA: TGTGCCAGCAGTTTCGCAGGGTTAGGCTACAATGAGCAGTTCTTC.

The CDR3 sequence: CASSLQGQANQPQHF. The DNA of the CDR3 is TGTGCCAGCTCACTTCAGGGACAGGCGAATCAGCCCCAGCATTTT. The rearrangement joins TRBV18 to TRBJ1-5, with 8 bases lining up with TRBD1. This CDR3 spans 15 amino acids. The germline CDR1 and CDR2 sequences are KGHSH and LQKENI. Trimming cost V 4 bases and J 4 bases; bases outside gene matches: 6.

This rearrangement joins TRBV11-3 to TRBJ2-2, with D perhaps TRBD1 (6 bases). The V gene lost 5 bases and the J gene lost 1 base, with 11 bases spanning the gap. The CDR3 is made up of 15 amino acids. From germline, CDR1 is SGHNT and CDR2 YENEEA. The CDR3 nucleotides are TGTGCCAGCAGCCCCGGGACACAGAACACCGGGGAGCTGTTTTTT. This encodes CASSPGTQNTGELFF.

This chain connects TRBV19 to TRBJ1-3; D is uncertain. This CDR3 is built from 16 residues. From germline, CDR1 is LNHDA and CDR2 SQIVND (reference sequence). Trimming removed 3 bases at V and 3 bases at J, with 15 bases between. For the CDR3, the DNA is TGTGCCAGTAGTATGGGTAGAAGCGGGAATGGAAACACCATATATTTT. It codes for CASSMGRSGNGNTIYF.

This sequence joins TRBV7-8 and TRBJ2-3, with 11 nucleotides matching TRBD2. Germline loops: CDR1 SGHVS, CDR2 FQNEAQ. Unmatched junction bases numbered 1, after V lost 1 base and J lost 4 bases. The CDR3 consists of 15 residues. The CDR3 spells CASSLEGLAADTQYF. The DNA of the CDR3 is TGTGCCAGCAGCTTAGAGGGACTAGCGGCAGATACGCAGTATTTT.

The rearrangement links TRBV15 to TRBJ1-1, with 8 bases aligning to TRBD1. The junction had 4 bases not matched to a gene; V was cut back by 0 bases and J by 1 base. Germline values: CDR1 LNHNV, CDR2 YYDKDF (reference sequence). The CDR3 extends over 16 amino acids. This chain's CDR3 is CATSREQGGGNTEAFF. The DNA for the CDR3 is TGTGCCACCAGCAGAGAACAGGGGGGTGGGAACACTGAAGCTTTCTTT.

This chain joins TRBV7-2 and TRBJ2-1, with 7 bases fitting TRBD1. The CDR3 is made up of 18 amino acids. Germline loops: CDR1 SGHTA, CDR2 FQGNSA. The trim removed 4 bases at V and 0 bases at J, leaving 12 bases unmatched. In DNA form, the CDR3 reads TGTGCCAGCAGCTCTTTACAGGGGCGAAAGAGCTCCTACAATGAGCAGTTCTTC. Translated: CASSSLQGRKSSYNEQFF.

CDR3 residues: CAIRTGGDEQYF. CDR3 DNA sequence: TGTGCCATTAGGACCGGGGGGGACGAGCAGTACTTC. The chain employs TRBV10-3 and TRBJ2-5; TRBD2 matches 8 bases. The end of the DNA is better explained by TRBJ2-7, so the J call may be wrong. CDR3 size: 12 residues. From germline, CDR1 is ENHRY and CDR2 SYGVKD.

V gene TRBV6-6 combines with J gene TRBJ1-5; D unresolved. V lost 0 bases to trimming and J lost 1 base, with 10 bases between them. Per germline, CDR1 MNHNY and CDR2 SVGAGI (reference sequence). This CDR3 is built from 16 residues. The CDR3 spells CASSYSPPVSNQPQHF. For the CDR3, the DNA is TGTGCCAGCAGTTACTCACCGCCGGTCAGCAATCAGCCCCAGCATTTT.

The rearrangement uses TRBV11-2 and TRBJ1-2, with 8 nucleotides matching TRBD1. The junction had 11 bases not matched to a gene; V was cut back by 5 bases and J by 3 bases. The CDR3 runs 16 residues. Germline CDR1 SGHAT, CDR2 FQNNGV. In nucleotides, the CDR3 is TGTGCCAGCAGCCCTTTGCAGGGGGCGTTCCACTATGGCTACACCTTC. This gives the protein CASSPLQGAFHYGYTF.

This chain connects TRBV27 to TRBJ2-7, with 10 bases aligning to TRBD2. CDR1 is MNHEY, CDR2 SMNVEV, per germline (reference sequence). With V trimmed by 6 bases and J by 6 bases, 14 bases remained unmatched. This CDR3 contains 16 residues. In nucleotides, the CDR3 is TGTGCCAGCAGACAGCGGGAGGGCCGGGGTCTGAGCGAGCAGTACTTC. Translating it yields CASRQREGRGLSEQYF.

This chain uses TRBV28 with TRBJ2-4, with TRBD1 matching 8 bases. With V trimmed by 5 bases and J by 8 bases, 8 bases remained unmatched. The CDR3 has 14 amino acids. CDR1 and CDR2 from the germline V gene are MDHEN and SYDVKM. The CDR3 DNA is TGTGCCAGCAGTCCAGGGGGCTGGGTCGACATTCAGTACTTC. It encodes CASSPGGWVDIQYF.